This T cell receptor (beta chain) originates from a study of T cells in Graves' hyperthyroidism and ophthalmopathy. Amplification of TCR beta CDR3 regions used RNA as the template. Carried out on the TCR CDR3, a first-round RT-PCR used the HTBI primer set. TCRdb used MiXCR to reprocess the multiplex PCR reads, holding one entry per CDR3 protein. The sample yields about 360,000 distinct CDR3 sequences, roughly 13% seen once. This CDR3 spans 14 amino acids. Germline values: CDR1 MDHEN, CDR2 SYDVKM. V shed 5 bases, J shed 3 bases, and the junction held 6 bases outside the gene matches. This clonotype was seen repeatedly, ten times or more.

Input material: blood. The sequence came from a woman under 30 with Graves' hyperthyroidism. The genes are TRBV28 and TRBJ2-7, with 8 bases identical to TRBD2. CDR3 in DNA: TGTGCCAGCAGTCCTAGCGGGCTGTACTACGAGCAGTACTTC. Its translation: CASSPSGLYYEQYF. Based on the CDR3 plus reference TRBV28 and TRBJ2-7, the full variable domain is DVKVTQSSRYLVKRTGEKVFLECVQDMDHENMFWYRQDPGLGLRLIYFSYDVKMKEKGDIPEGYSVSREKKERFSLILESASTNQTSMYLCASSPSGLYYEQYFGPGTRLTVT.